A single sample is the source of the 32 T cell receptor beta chains below, sequenced in a study of T cells in women clearing cervical HPV infection. Assay used: immunoSEQ multiplex PCR; TCRdb lists only in-frame clones, some missing. This repertoire includes around 15,000 clones. The material sequenced was blood buffy coat. These receptors were obtained from a woman between 18 and 70 years old with a cervical HPV16 infection that either progressed to CIN3+ or cleared (not recorded which).

In regard to this clone: The DNA ends 3 residues before the CDR3 does, and the rest of the CDR3 is filled in from the germline J gene. The chain carries TRBV5-5 and TRBJ2-7; D is perhaps TRBD1 (6 bases). The CDR3 loop spans 14 amino acids. Germline CDR1 is SGHKS and CDR2 is YYEKEE (reference sequence). V lost 6 bases and J 2 bases, leaving 15 bases between the germline ends. The DNA read from the CDR3 is TGTGCCAGCACCCCGAGGGGGACAACCTACGAG. It encodes CASTPRGTTYE. Given in full, the CDR3 is CASTPRGTTYEQYF.

On this clone itself: The read is 3 residues too short to cover the CDR3 end, so that end is filled in from the germline J gene. V and J are TRBV7-3 and TRBJ2-7; D remains unclear. The V and J ends lost 6 bases and 6 bases respectively, with 21 bases between them. Germline-derived CDR1 and CDR2 are SGHTA and FQGTGA. This CDR3 has 15 amino acids. The CDR3 here is CASSLTGSITSEQYF. Partial CDR3 DNA: TGTGCCAGCAGTCTAACCGGGTCCATAACGTCCGAG.

Details on this clone: The read comes to an end 3 residues before the CDR3 does, leaving the germline J gene to fill in the end. V usage is TRBV5-1 and J usage is TRBJ2-1; 9 nucleotides line up with TRBD1. CDR1 is SGHRS and CDR2 is YFSETQ in the germline V gene. The CDR3 consists of 17 residues. The junction had 10 bases not matched to a gene; V was cut back by 4 bases and J by 2 bases. The sequenced part of the CDR3 DNA is TGCGCCAGCAGCCCAGGGACAGGGAGGAGTACCTACAATGAG. This translates into CASSPGTGRSTYNE. The full CDR3 protein is CASSPGTGRSTYNEQFF.

Details on this clone: Coverage ceases 3 residues before the CDR3 finishes, and the germline J gene fills in the end. The chain employs TRBV4-1 and TRBJ1-3, with D tentatively TRBD1 (6 bases). The ends were cut back, 4 bases at V and 3 bases at J, with 16 bases in the middle. In germline, CDR1 is MGHRA, CDR2 YSYEKL. The CDR3 contains 16 residues. The part of the CDR3 DNA that was read is TGCGCCAGCAGCCCGCCCGACAGGAAGCTTGGAAACACC. As protein: CASSPPDRKLGNT. The CDR3 in its entirety is CASSPPDRKLGNTIYF.

A word on this clone: The sequence runs out 3 residues before the end of the CDR3; the remainder is reconstructed from the germline J gene. The genes are TRBV19 and TRBJ1-5; 7 bases are a match to TRBD1. This CDR3 spans 15 amino acids. Germline CDR1 LNHDA, CDR2 SQIVND (reference sequence). V was pared by 5 bases and J by 4 bases, with 8 bases of the junction left unmatched. The covered CDR3 bases are TGTGCCAGTAGTTTATACAGGGGAGGTAATCAGCCC. It yields the protein CASSLYRGGNQP. The whole CDR3 protein is CASSLYRGGNQPQHF.

Notes on this clone: The read stops 3 residues short of the end of the CDR3; the missing end is completed from the germline J gene. The chain combines TRBV7-3 with TRBJ2-1, with D possibly being TRBD1 (5 bases). V lost 3 bases and J lost 6, with 15 bases in between. This CDR3 has 15 residues. CDR1 SGHTA and CDR2 FQGTGA come from the germline V gene. The sequenced CDR3 bases are TGTGCCAGCAGCTTGGGGCTAACCCCCCTCAATGAG. Its protein is CASSLGLTPLNE. The entire CDR3 is CASSLGLTPLNEQFF.

Measured by frequency, this clone is medium-sized. The CDR3 goes on 3 residues after the read ends, and that part is filled in from the germline J gene. The chain combines TRBV18 with TRBJ1-2; 7 bases agree with TRBD1. Germline V gene data show CDR1 as KGHSH and CDR2 as LQKENI. The CDR3 spans 15 residues. V lost 0 bases to trimming and J lost 3 bases; unmatched junction nucleotides: 4. The CDR3: CASSPPTGTYYGYTF. CDR3 bases read: TGTGCCAGCTCACCACCGACAGGGACCTACTATGGC.

Comment on this clone: The sequence runs out 3 residues before the end of the CDR3; the remainder is reconstructed from the germline J gene. The chain has TRBV10-3 and TRBJ1-2, with D possibly being TRBD1 (5 bases). The CDR3 length is 13 residues. The germline V gene encodes CDR1 ENHRY and CDR2 SYGVKD. Trimming removed 2 bases at V and 6 bases at J, with 10 bases between. The CDR3 DNA, read in part, is TGTGCCATCAGTGAGGACAGAGGGGATGGC. As protein: CAISEDRGDG. The entire CDR3 protein is CAISEDRGDGYTF.

Turning to this clone: The read falls 3 residues short of the CDR3 end, and the missing part is taken from the germline J gene. V is TRBV2 and J is TRBJ2-1, with 9 bases aligning to TRBD2. CDR1 and CDR2 from the germline V gene are SNHLY and FYNNEI. This CDR3 contains 15 residues. V lost 8 bases to trimming and J lost 3 bases; unmatched junction nucleotides: 8. The CDR3: CASARGAGGYNEQFF. The CDR3 bases that were read are TGTGCCAGCGCGCGGGGAGCGGGAGGCTACAATGAG.

Of note for this clone: The read terminates 3 residues ahead of where the CDR3 ends, so the germline J gene completes it. The chain employs TRBV10-3 and TRBJ2-1, with D unresolved. This CDR3 contains 15 residues. V shed 3 bases and J shed 8 bases, with 17 bases lying between them. Germline CDR1 reads ENHRY; CDR2 reads SYGVKD. The sequenced part of the CDR3 DNA is TGTGCCATCAGTGAAAGGCTAGGTTTCAGCGATGAG. It yields the protein CAISERLGFSDE. The whole CDR3 reads CAISERLGFSDEQFF.

Details on this clone: The CDR3 is cut off 3 residues early in the read; its end comes from the germline J gene. The V and J genes are TRBV29-1 and TRBJ1-5; 7 bases map to TRBD1. Germline loops: CDR1 SQVTM, CDR2 ANQGSEA. The CDR3 is made up of 14 amino acids. V lost 4 bases to trimming and J lost 5 bases; unmatched junction nucleotides: 8. The sequenced CDR3 bases are TGCAGCGTTGGAGGGCCTGACAGGGATCAGCCC. Protein: CSVGGPDRDQP. The entire CDR3 protein reads CSVGGPDRDQPQHF.

A remark on this clone: The read comes to an end 3 residues before the CDR3 does, leaving the germline J gene to fill in the end. The V call is TRBV19, the J call TRBJ1-1; a weak D match, TRBD1 (5 bases). Germline V gives CDR1 LNHDA, CDR2 SQIVND (reference sequence). CDR3 length equals 15 residues. Trimming stripped 3 bases from V and 1 base from J, with 12 bases between. The part of the CDR3 DNA that was read is TGTGCCAGTAGTATTACCCAGGGAACGAACACTGAA. Protein sequence: CASSITQGTNTE. In full, the CDR3 is CASSITQGTNTEAFF.

About this clone itself: The CDR3 end falls 3 residues outside the read, so it is completed with the germline J gene. The chain couples TRBV30 to TRBJ2-7; D possibly corresponds to TRBD1 (5 bases). Germline assignment: CDR1 GTSNPN and CDR2 SVGIG (reference sequence). This CDR3 contains 12 residues. V was pared by 0 bases and J by 6 bases, with 9 bases between. The CDR3 loop is CAWSVQVREQYF. The sequenced CDR3 bases are TGTGCCTGGAGTGTACAGGTCCGCGAG.

With respect to this clone: The CDR3 end is not reached by the read, which stops 3 residues before it; the germline J gene fills it in. V gene TRBV18 combines with J gene TRBJ2-3, with TRBD1 matching over 8 bases. J was trimmed by 2 bases and V by 6 bases; bases with no gene match: 7. The CDR3 loop spans 15 amino acids. Germline V CDR1 and CDR2: KGHSH, LQKENI. The CDR3: CASSPLTGVTDTQYF. The covered CDR3 bases are TGTGCCAGCTCTCCTTTGACAGGGGTCACAGATACG.

A word on this clone: The read stops 3 residues short of the end of the CDR3; the missing end is completed from the germline J gene. The J gene is TRBJ2-5, the V gene TRBV2, with D maybe TRBD1 (6 bases). CDR1 SNHLY and CDR2 FYNNEI come from the germline V gene. V shed 7 bases and J shed 2 bases, with 14 bases lying between them. The CDR3 totals 14 residues. This CDR3 is CASTHRQAQETQYF. The part of the CDR3 DNA that was read is TGTGCCAGCACCCATAGACAGGCACAAGAGACC.

In regard to this clone: The read ends 3 residues shy of where the CDR3 ends; the end is completed using the germline J gene. V and J are TRBV30 and TRBJ1-3, with 10 bases that match TRBD1. Germline-derived CDR1 and CDR2 are GTSNPN and SVGIG (reference sequence). The CDR3 covers 15 residues. V gave up 2 bases and J gave up 3 bases; unmatched junction bases: 4. This CDR3 is CAWSRTGGYGNTIYF. The sequenced part of the CDR3 DNA is TGTGCCTGGAGTAGGACAGGGGGATATGGAAACACC.

The CDR3 sequence: CAWGPGGPGYNEQFF. CDR3 DNA, as far as it was read: TGTGCCTGGGGTCCGGGGGGGCCGGGCTACAATGAG. The chain joins TRBV30 to TRBJ2-1; the match to TRBD2 covers 8 bases. The read finishes 3 residues shy of the CDR3 end, and the germline J gene is used to complete it. There are 15 residues in the CDR3. Germline CDR1 reads GTSNPN; CDR2 reads SVGIG (reference sequence). Losses at the gene ends were 5 bases for V and 3 bases for J; bases not matched to a gene: 9.

Regarding this clone: The read comes to an end 3 residues before the CDR3 does, leaving the germline J gene to fill in the end. V usage is TRBV28 and J usage is TRBJ2-5; 13 nucleotides align to TRBD2. CDR1 is MDHEN and CDR2 is SYDVKM in the germline V gene. The CDR3 runs 17 residues. Unmatched junction bases numbered 8, after V lost 5 bases and J lost 2 bases. CDR3 bases read: TGTGCCAGCAGTCCCGGGACTAGCGGGGCAGCTCAAGAGACC. This translates into CASSPGTSGAAQET. The CDR3, in full, reads CASSPGTSGAAQETQYF.

As for this clone: The CDR3 goes on 3 residues after the read ends, and that part is filled in from the germline J gene. The chain links TRBV14 to TRBJ2-1; 9 positions match TRBD1. Germline CDR1 SGHDN, CDR2 FVKESK. J was trimmed by 4 bases and V by 3 bases; bases with no gene match: 13. CDR3 length equals 18 residues. The CDR3 loop is CASSHSTSGQGMYNEQFF. Incomplete CDR3 DNA: TGTGCCAGCAGCCACTCAACCTCGGGACAGGGTATGTACAATGAG.

Turning to this clone: The observed sequence ends 3 residues before the CDR3 terminus, with the missing tail filled in from the germline J gene. The genes are TRBV5-4 and TRBJ1-1; D is unresolved. The germline V and J ends were trimmed by 0 bases and 0 bases, with 12 bases remaining between them. Germline CDR1 reads SGHNT; CDR2 reads YYREEE (reference sequence). This CDR3 is built from 16 residues. The CDR3 bases that were read are TGTGCCAGCAGCTTGGCCAGGCAGACCATGAACACTGAA. Its protein product is CASSLARQTMNTE. The whole CDR3 reads CASSLARQTMNTEAFF.

As to this clone: The read ends 3 residues shy of where the CDR3 ends; the end is completed using the germline J gene. The V gene is TRBV11-2, the J gene TRBJ2-2; TRBD1 matches 7 bases. This CDR3 comprises 14 residues. V dropped 5 bases and J dropped 4; count of bases not matched to a gene: 4. From germline, CDR1 is SGHAT and CDR2 FQNNGV. The CDR3 here is CASSTGVGTGELFF. CDR3 DNA (partial): TGTGCCAGCAGCACAGGGGTCGGCACCGGGGAG.

A remark on this clone: The read falls 3 residues short of the CDR3 end, and the missing part is taken from the germline J gene. V gene TRBV20-1 combines with J gene TRBJ2-5; 9 bases match TRBD2. Germline V lookup: CDR1 DFQATT, CDR2 SNEGSKA (reference sequence). This CDR3 has 13 amino acids. The ends lost 3 bases at V and 3 bases at J; junction bases unmatched: 2. The sequenced CDR3 bases are TGCAGTGCTAGTAGCGGGAGTAAAGAGACC. Translated: CSASSGSKET. The entire CDR3 reads CSASSGSKETQYF.

To note about this clone: The read terminates 3 residues before the CDR3 end, so the remaining end is supplied by the germline J gene. The chain joins TRBV19 to TRBJ2-7, with a tentative D call TRBD2 (6 bases). V lost 2 bases and J lost 5, with 10 bases in between. The CDR3 is made up of 13 amino acids. Germline V gene sequence: CDR1 LNHDA, CDR2 SQIVND (reference sequence). CDR3 DNA (partial): TGTGCCAGTAGTATATTCGGGGGTGACGAG. It translates to CASSIFGGDE. The whole CDR3 reads CASSIFGGDEQYF. The full variable domain, completed using reference TRBV19 and TRBJ2-7, is DGGITQSPKYLFRKEGQNVTLSCEQNLNHDAMYWYRQDPGQGLRLIYYSQIVNDFQKGDIAEGYSVSREKKESFPLTVTSAQKNPTAFYLCASSIFGGDEQYFGPGTRLTVT.

In the case of this clone: The read terminates 3 residues before the CDR3 end, so the remaining end is supplied by the germline J gene. The chain employs TRBV2 and TRBJ1-3; a weak D match, TRBD1 (6 bases). The CDR3 consists of 15 residues. Germline CDR1 reads SNHLY; CDR2 reads FYNNEI. V gave up 5 bases and J gave up 4 bases, with 15 bases separating them. The sequenced part of the CDR3 DNA is TGTGCCAGCAGTACCCAGACAGGATCCGGAAACACC. It codes for CASSTQTGSGNT. In full, the CDR3 reads CASSTQTGSGNTIYF.

Points on this clone: The sequenced fragment ends 3 residues before the CDR3 boundary, so the rest is inferred from the germline J gene. The chain employs TRBV7-9 and TRBJ2-1; 12 bases fit TRBD2. The CDR3 has 15 residues. Germline V gives CDR1 SEHNR, CDR2 FQNEAQ (reference sequence). V gave up 2 bases and J gave up 7 bases; unmatched junction bases: 3. CDR3 DNA (partial): TGTGCCAGCAGCTTACTAGCGGGGGGGTTGAATGAG. Translation: CASSLLAGGLNE. The full CDR3 reads CASSLLAGGLNEQFF.

As regards this clone: The CDR3 is cut off 3 residues early in the read; its end comes from the germline J gene. The rearrangement uses TRBV6-1 and TRBJ2-2; 8 bases are shared with TRBD1. Trimming at V came to 3 bases and at J to 4 bases, leaving 4 bases not matched to a gene. Germline CDR1 MNHNS, CDR2 SASEGT. The CDR3 spans 15 residues. This CDR3 reads CASSDWTGITGELFF. The covered CDR3 bases are TGTGCCAGCAGTGATTGGACAGGGATCACCGGGGAG.

About this clone: The CDR3 extends 3 residues past the end of the read, so its final part is completed from the germline J gene. The chain combines TRBV19 with TRBJ2-7; 10 nucleotides line up with TRBD2. J gave up 3 bases and V 6 bases, and 5 bases lay outside the gene matches. The CDR3 totals 14 residues. Germline V gives CDR1 LNHDA, CDR2 SQIVND (reference sequence). The DNA read from the CDR3 is TGTGCCAGTAGGAAAGTAGCGGGGGGCTACGAG. Translated, it gives CASRKVAGGYE. The CDR3, in full, reads CASRKVAGGYEQYF. The variable domain in full, completed from reference TRBV19 and TRBJ2-7, reads DGGITQSPKYLFRKEGQNVTLSCEQNLNHDAMYWYRQDPGQGLRLIYYSQIVNDFQKGDIAEGYSVSREKKESFPLTVTSAQKNPTAFYLCASRKVAGGYEQYFGPGTRLTVT.

To note about this clone: The CDR3 is cut off 3 residues early in the read; its end comes from the germline J gene. The rearrangement uses TRBV6-1 and TRBJ1-5, with D possibly matching TRBD1 (6 bases). The CDR3 extends over 15 amino acids. Germline CDR1 is MNHNS and CDR2 is SASEGT. V was trimmed by 6 bases and J by 5 bases, leaving 17 bases between them. The CDR3 protein is CASRENPGQHQPQHF. The DNA read from the CDR3 is TGTGCCAGCAGGGAAAACCCGGGACAACATCAGCCC.

Points on this clone: Relative to the germline gene, one junction end is altered; a read error may explain this. Read coverage stops 3 residues before the CDR3 terminus; the germline J gene supplies the remainder. Other DNA sequences from this sample encode an identical CDR3 as well. This rearrangement joins TRBV18 to TRBJ2-7; 7 positions agree with TRBD2. Germline loops: CDR1 KGHSH, CDR2 LQKENI. CDR3 length: 14 residues. The sequenced CDR3 bases are TGTGCCAGCTCCCCACTCGGACTAGCCTACGAG. This codes for CASSPLGLAYE. The whole CDR3 reads CASSPLGLAYEQYF.

About this clone: The read finishes 3 residues shy of the CDR3 end, and the germline J gene is used to complete it. The J gene is TRBJ1-5, the V gene TRBV19; 7 bases fit TRBD1. CDR3 length: 14 residues. V shed 6 bases, J shed 4 bases, and the junction held 6 bases outside the gene matches. Germline V gene data show CDR1 as LNHDA and CDR2 as SQIVND (reference sequence). The covered CDR3 bases are TGTGCCAGTAGGGAGACAGGGCGAAATCAGCCC. Translating it yields CASRETGRNQP. The entire CDR3 sequence reads CASRETGRNQPQHF.

Notes on this clone: The missing CDR3 end, 3 residues past where the read stops, is filled in from the germline J gene. The chain carries TRBV19 and TRBJ1-1; TRBD1 might be the D (6 bases). V was cut by 4 bases and J by 3 bases, with 9 bases left in between. This CDR3 comprises 13 residues. Germline V gene sequence: CDR1 LNHDA, CDR2 SQIVND (reference sequence). The part of the CDR3 DNA that was read is TGTGCCAGTAGTACGGACAGAGACACTGAA. Translation gives CASSTDRDTE. The full CDR3 protein is CASSTDRDTEAFF.

Points on this clone: The sequence runs out 3 residues before the end of the CDR3; the remainder is reconstructed from the germline J gene. The genes are TRBV13 and TRBJ2-1; 11 bases match TRBD2. Germline-derived CDR1 and CDR2 are PRHDT and FYEKMQ (reference sequence). V dropped 2 bases and J dropped 8; count of bases not matched to a gene: 11. The CDR3 sequence is 17 residues long. The sequenced CDR3 bases are TGTGCCAGCAGCTTATTCACCCTAGCGGGGGGCATCGATGAG. Translation gives CASSLFTLAGGIDE. The whole CDR3 protein reads CASSLFTLAGGIDEQFF. Filled out from reference TRBV13 and TRBJ2-1, the complete variable domain reads AAGVIQSPRHLIKEKRETATLKCYPIPRHDTVYWYQQGPGQDPQFLISFYEKMQSDKGSIPDRFSAQQFSDYHSELNMSSLELGDSALYFCASSLFTLAGGIDEQFFGPGTRLTVL.